The present TCR beta chain was sequenced within a study of cytomegalovirus exposure and HLA in healthy donors. CDR1 SGHTA and CDR2 FQGNSA come from the germline V gene. The CDR3 runs to 17 residues. With V trimmed by 2 bases and J by 3 bases, 7 bases remained unmatched. A multiplex PCR was run with 60 Vbeta primers and 13 Jbeta primers. The repertoire was sequenced with immunoSEQ multiplex PCR; TCRdb's copy has only in-frame clones and lacks some. This table has approximately 100,000 clones, around 73% appearing once. The sequenced sample was PBMCs. The TCR was taken from a man in his forties in good health and CMV-seronegative. The chain links TRBV7-2 to TRBJ2-1; 10 bases fit TRBD2. The DNA of the CDR3 is TGTGCCAGCAGCTTATTCCTCCTAGCGGGGGACTACAATGAGCAGTTCTTC. Its protein product is CASSLFLLAGDYNEQFF.